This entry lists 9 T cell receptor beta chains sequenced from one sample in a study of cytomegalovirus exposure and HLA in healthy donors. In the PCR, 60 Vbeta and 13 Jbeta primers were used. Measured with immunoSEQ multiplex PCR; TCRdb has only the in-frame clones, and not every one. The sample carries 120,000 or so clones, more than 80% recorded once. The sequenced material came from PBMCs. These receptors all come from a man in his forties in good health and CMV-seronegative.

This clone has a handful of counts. The CDR3 region has the DNA TGTGCCAGCAGCTGGGGCCAGCGGGGGGTGAGTGAGCAGTTCTTC. Amino acid sequence: CASSWGQRGVSEQFF. The V and J genes are TRBV11-2 and TRBJ2-1; 9 bases fit TRBD2. The germline CDR1 and CDR2 sequences are SGHAT and FQNNGV. The trim removed 4 bases at V and 9 bases at J, leaving 10 bases unmatched. The CDR3 is 15 residues long.

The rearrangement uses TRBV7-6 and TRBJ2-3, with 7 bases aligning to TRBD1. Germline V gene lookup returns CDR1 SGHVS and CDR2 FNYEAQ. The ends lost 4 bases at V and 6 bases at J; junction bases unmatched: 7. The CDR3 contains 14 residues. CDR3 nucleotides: TGTGCCAGCAGCTCACGATTACAGGGGGATACGCAGTATTTT. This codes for CASSSRLQGDTQYF.

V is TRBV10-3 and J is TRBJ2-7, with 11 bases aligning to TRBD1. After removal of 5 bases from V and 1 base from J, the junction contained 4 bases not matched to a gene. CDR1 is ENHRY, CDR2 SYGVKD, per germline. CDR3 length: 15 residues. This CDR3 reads CAISPDRGPSYEQYF. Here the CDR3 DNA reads TGTGCCATCAGTCCGGACAGGGGGCCGTCCTACGAGCAGTACTTC.

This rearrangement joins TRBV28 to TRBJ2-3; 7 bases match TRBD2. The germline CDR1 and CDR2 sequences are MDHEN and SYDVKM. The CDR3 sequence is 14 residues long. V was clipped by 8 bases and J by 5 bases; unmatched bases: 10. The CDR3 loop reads CASAPGGGEDTQYF. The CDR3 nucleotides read TGTGCCAGCGCTCCGGGAGGAGGAGAAGATACGCAGTATTTT.

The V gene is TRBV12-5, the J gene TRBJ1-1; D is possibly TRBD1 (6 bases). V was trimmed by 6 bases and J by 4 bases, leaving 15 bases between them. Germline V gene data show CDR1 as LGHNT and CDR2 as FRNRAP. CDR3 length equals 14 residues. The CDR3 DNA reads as TGTGCTAGTGGAGGGGGGGTAGGGAGCACTGAAGCTTTCTTT. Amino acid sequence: CASGGGVGSTEAFF.

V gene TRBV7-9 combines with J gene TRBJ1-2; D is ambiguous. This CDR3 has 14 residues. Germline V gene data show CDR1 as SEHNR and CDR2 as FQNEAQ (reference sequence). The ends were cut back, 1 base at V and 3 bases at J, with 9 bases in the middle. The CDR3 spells CASSLDTAHYGYTF. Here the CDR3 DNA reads TGTGCCAGCAGCTTAGATACAGCCCACTATGGCTACACCTTC.

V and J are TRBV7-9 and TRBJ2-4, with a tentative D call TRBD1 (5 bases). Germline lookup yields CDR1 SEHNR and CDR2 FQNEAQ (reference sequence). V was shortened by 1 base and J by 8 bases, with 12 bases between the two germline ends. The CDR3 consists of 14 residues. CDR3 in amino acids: CASSLGRETDIQYF. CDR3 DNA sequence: TGTGCCAGCAGCTTAGGCAGGGAAACTGACATTCAGTACTTC.

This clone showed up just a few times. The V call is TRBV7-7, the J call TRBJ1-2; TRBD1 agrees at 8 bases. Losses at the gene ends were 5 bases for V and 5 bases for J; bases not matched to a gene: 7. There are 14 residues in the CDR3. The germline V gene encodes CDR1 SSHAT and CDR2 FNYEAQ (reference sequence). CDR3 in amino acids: CASSGGQGGYGYTF. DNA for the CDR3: TGTGCCAGCAGCGGCGGACAGGGTGGTTATGGCTACACCTTC. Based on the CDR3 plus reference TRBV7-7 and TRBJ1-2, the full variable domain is GAGVSQSPRYKVTKRGQDVTLRCDPISSHATLYWYQQALGQGPEFLTYFNYEAQPDKSGLPSDRFSAERPEGSISTLTIQRTEQRDSAMYRCASSGGQGGYGYTFGSGTRLTVV.

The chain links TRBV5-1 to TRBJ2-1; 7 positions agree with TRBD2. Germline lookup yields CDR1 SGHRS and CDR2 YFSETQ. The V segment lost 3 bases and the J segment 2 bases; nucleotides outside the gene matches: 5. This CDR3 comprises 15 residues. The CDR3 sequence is CASSSTGGAYNEQFF. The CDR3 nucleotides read TGCGCCAGCAGCTCGACGGGGGGAGCCTACAATGAGCAGTTCTTC.